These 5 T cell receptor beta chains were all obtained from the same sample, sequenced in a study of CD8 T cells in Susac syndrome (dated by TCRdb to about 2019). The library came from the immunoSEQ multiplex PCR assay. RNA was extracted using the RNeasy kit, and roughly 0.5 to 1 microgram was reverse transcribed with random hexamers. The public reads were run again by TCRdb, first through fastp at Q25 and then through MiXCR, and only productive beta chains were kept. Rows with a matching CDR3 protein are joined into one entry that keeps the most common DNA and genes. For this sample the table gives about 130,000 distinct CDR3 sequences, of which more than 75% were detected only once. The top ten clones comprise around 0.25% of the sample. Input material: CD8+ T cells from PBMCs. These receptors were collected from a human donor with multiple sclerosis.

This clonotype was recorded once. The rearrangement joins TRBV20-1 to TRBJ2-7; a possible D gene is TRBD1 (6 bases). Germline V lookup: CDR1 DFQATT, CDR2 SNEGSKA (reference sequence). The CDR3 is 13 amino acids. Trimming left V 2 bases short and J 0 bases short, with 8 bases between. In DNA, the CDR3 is TGCAGTGCTAGAAGGGACAACTCCTACGAGCAGTACTTC. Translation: CSARRDNSYEQYF.

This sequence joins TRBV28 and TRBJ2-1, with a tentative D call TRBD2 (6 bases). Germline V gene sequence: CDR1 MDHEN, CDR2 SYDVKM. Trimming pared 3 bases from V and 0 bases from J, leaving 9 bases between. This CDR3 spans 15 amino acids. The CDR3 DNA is TGTGCCAGCAGTTTGGGCGGGATCTCCTACAATGAGCAGTTCTTC. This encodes CASSLGGISYNEQFF.

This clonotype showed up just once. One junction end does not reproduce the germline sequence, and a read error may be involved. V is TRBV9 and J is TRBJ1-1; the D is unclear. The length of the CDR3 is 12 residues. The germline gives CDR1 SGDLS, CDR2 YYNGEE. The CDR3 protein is CASSDLGTEVFF. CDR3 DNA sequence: TGTGCCAGCAGCGATTTGGGAACTGAAGTTTTCTTT.

CDR3 amino acids: CAWSAGSHNEQFF. CDR3 DNA: TGTGCCTGGAGTGCGGGCAGCCACAATGAGCAGTTCTTC. This chain joins TRBV30 and TRBJ2-1; D unclear. This CDR3 has 13 amino acids. V lost 1 base to trimming and J lost 5 bases, with 9 bases between them. Germline CDR1 GTSNPN, CDR2 SVGIG (reference sequence).

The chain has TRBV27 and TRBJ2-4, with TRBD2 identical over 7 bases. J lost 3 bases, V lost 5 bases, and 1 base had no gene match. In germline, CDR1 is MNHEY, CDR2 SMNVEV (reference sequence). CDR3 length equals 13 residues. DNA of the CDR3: TGTGCCAGCAGTCCGGGGGGCAAAAACATTCAGTACTTC. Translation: CASSPGGKNIQYF.